This T cell receptor beta chain appears in the sequencing data of a study of blood T cell repertoires in COVID-19. Looking at the study overall: Samples of COVID-19 (acute and convalescent) were obtained from the United States, Italy and Spain. Nucleic acid was either cDNA or gDNA, and it came from T cells, B-cell-depleted T cells, or PBMCs.

TCRdb's copy holds only in-frame clones and misses some; the assay was immunoSEQ multiplex PCR. The table records 180,000 or so clones, around 76% of them present only once. This CDR3 spans 14 amino acids. Per germline, CDR1 MDHEN and CDR2 SYDVKM. Germline trimming cut 5 bases from V and 1 base from J; bases unmatched to any gene: 4. Material: peripheral blood. This rearrangement joins TRBV28 to TRBJ2-5; 7 nucleotides align to TRBD2. The TCR sequence derives from a woman between 50 and 59 years old with active or convalescent COVID-19. CDR3 protein: CASSMAGAQETQYF. The CDR3 region has the DNA TGTGCCAGCAGTATGGCGGGAGCCCAAGAGACCCAGTACTTC. The whole variable domain, remainder taken from reference TRBV28 and TRBJ2-5, is DVKVTQSSRYLVKRTGEKVFLECVQDMDHENMFWYRQDPGLGLRLIYFSYDVKMKEKGDIPEGYSVSREKKERFSLILESASTNQTSMYLCASSMAGAQETQYFGPGTRLLVL.